Listed below are T cell receptor beta chains from one sample, sequenced in a study of beta chain features in type 1 diabetes. Using immunoSEQ multiplex PCR, the repertoire was profiled, and TCRdb retains in-frame clones only, with some absent. This sample has nearly 250,000 clones, with 12% to 15% found just once. The sequenced sample consisted of naive CD4+ T cells from blood. The source is a woman in her thirties or forties in good health. Both conserved end residues are part of each CDR3. D genes are given only for firm matches. Where a row states a size, it is once, few, many or the class of an expanded clone; other rows omit it.

D	J	V	size	DNA	CDR3
NA	TRBJ1-1	TRBV18	NA	TGTGCCAGCTCACCACGGGAGGGGGAAGCTTTCTTT	CASSPREGEAFF
TRBD2	TRBJ2-7	TRBV18	NA	TGTGCCAGCTCACCACCAGGACTAGCGGGGTTCTACGAGCAGTACTTC	CASSPPGLAGFYEQYF
TRBD1	TRBJ1-1	TRBV18	NA	TGTGCCAGCTCACCATTACCGGGACAGGGGAACACTGAAGCTTTCTTT	CASSPLPGQGNTEAFF
TRBD1	TRBJ1-1	TRBV19	few	TGTGCCAGTAGTGGAGGTAGGGGGCCGAACACTGAAGCTTTCTTT	CASSGGRGPNTEAFF
TRBD1	TRBJ1-5	TRBV29-1	few	TGCAGCGTCGGTGCTCCCGGGACAGCGGTCCCGGCCCAGCATTTT	CSVGAPGTAVPAQHF
NA	TRBJ1-5	TRBV5-1	few	TGCGCCAGCAGCCCTGGAGGAGTGCCGTCTCCCCAGCATTTT	CASSPGGVPSPQHF
NA	TRBJ1-5	TRBV2	NA	TGTGCCAGCAGTGCAGGGTACTCGGCAGCCGGTCAGCCCCAGCATTTT	CASSAGYSAAGQPQHF
TRBD2	TRBJ2-5	TRBV5-4	NA	TGTGCCAGCGGAAGGCGGGGGGAAGAAGAAGAGACCCAGTACTTC	CASGRRGEEEETQYF
NA	TRBJ1-2	TRBV10-3	NA	TGTGCCATCAGTCCTTCTGGGGCCTATGGCTACACCTTC	CAISPSGAYGYTF
NA	TRBJ2-5	TRBV29-1	NA	TGCAGCGGTATGGGGGAGGACCTCTCCCCGTACTTC	CSGMGEDLSPYF
NA	TRBJ2-7	TRBV4-1	NA	TGCGCCAGCAGCCAAGGGGCAGGGCTGGGGCAGTACTTC	CASSQGAGLGQYF
NA	TRBJ1-1	TRBV25-1	NA	TGTGCCAGCAGTGACTACAGCAACACTGAAGCTTTCTTT	CASSDYSNTEAFF
TRBD2	TRBJ2-3	TRBV4-2	many	TGTGCCAGCAGCCAAGAGCAAGGACTAGCGGGCACAGATACGCAGTATTTT	CASSQEQGLAGTDTQYF
NA	TRBJ2-5	TRBV18	NA	TGTGCCAGCTCACCAGCAGAACAAGAGACCCAGTACTTC	CASSPAEQETQYF
TRBD2	TRBJ2-5	TRBV5-1	NA	TGCGCCAGCAGCCTAGGGACTAGTAACCAAGAGACCCAGTACTTC	CASSLGTSNQETQYF
NA	TRBJ1-1	TRBV5-1	NA	TGCGCCAGCAGCTTAATATCAGGGGCTGAAGCTTTCTTT	CASSLISGAEAFF
TRBD1	TRBJ2-2	TRBV10-3	many	TGTGCCATCAGTTGGACAGGGACCGCCGGGGAGCTGTTTTTT	CAISWTGTAGELFF
TRBD2	TRBJ2-5	TRBV2	NA	TGTGCCATCCAATGGGAAGGGGTGAGGACTAGCGGGGGACAAGAGACCCAGTACTTC	CAIQWEGVRTSGGQETQYF
NA	TRBJ2-1	TRBV7-6	few	TGTGCCAGCAGCTTAGCTTCGCGGATGGCCTACAATGAGCAGTTCTTC	CASSLASRMAYNEQFF
NA	TRBJ2-5	TRBV2	few	TGTGCCAGCAGTGAAAGGTCAGGGTTCGAGACCCAGTACTTC	CASSERSGFETQYF
NA	TRBJ2-1	TRBV25-1	many	TGTGCCAGCAGTGTACCCGGTTCTAGAGAGCAGTTCTTC	CASSVPGSREQFF
TRBD1	TRBJ2-7	TRBV5-1	few	TGCGCCAGCAGCTGGGTTGCAGGGGGCGCGTCCTACGAGCAGTACTTC	CASSWVAGGASYEQYF
TRBD1	TRBJ2-7	TRBV5-1	few	TGCGCCAGCAGCCTGAGGGACAGGGACTACGAGCAGTACTTC	CASSLRDRDYEQYF
NA	TRBJ2-5	TRBV7-2	NA	TGTGCCAGCAGCCGCCGCGCACAAGAGACCCAGTACTTC	CASSRRAQETQYF
TRBD2	TRBJ2-1	TRBV4-2	few	TGTGCCAGCAGCCAAGCTCTAGCGGGGGGCTCCGTGAACTCCTACAATGAGCAGTTCTTC	CASSQALAGGSVNSYNEQFF
NA	TRBJ2-2	TRBV2	NA	TGTGCCAGCAACGGTCGGGGGTCAACGGCCGGGGAGCTGTTTTTT	CASNGRGSTAGELFF
TRBD1	TRBJ2-5	TRBV5-1	few	TGCGCCAGCAGCCCCGGGACAGGGACGGAGACCCAGTACTTC	CASSPGTGTETQYF
NA	TRBJ2-3	TRBV9	few	TGTGCCAGCAGCGGCGGGCTTAGCACAGATACGCAGTATTTT	CASSGGLSTDTQYF
NA	TRBJ1-1	TRBV7-9	few	TGTGCCAGCAGCTTAACTCCCCAGGGGCTTGAAGCTTTCTTT	CASSLTPQGLEAFF
TRBD1	TRBJ1-2	TRBV5-1	few	TGCGCCAGCAGCACGACGACAGGGGTACATGGCTACACCTTC	CASSTTTGVHGYTF
NA	TRBJ2-7	TRBV4-1	few	TGCGCCAGCAGCCAAAGGGGGGAGCAGTACTTC	CASSQRGEQYF
TRBD1	TRBJ1-5	TRBV18	few	TGTGCCAGCTCACAGGAGGACAGGTCCCAGCATTTT	CASSQEDRSQHF
NA	TRBJ2-7	TRBV5-6	NA	TGTGCCAGCAGCTTGGTAGGAGGCGGGGAGCAGTACTTC	CASSLVGGGEQYF
TRBD1	TRBJ2-3	TRBV19	NA	TGTGCCAGTAGTAACAGGGGGATTTCAGATACGCAGTATTTT	CASSNRGISDTQYF
NA	TRBJ2-2	TRBV7-2	few	TGTGCCAGCAGCCTAGGGGCAGCCGTCCCCGGGGAGCTGTTTTTT	CASSLGAAVPGELFF
NA	TRBJ2-5	TRBV1	once	TGCACCAGCAGCCAGGAAGGGGGGGCCGGGGAGACCCAGTACTTC	CTSSQEGGAGETQYF
NA	TRBJ2-1	TRBV19	few	TGTGCCAGTGGAGGGGCCTACAATGAGCAGTTCTTC	CASGGAYNEQFF
NA	TRBJ1-1	TRBV21-1	NA	TGTGCCAGCAGCAAAAGCCCCAGTAGAGGCACTGAAGCTTTCTTT	CASSKSPSRGTEAFF
NA	TRBJ2-5	TRBV18	NA	TGTGCCAGCTCACCAAGGCAGGACTACCAAGAGACCCAGTACTTC	CASSPRQDYQETQYF
NA	TRBJ1-1	TRBV18	NA	TGTGCCAGCTCACCGACAGAGAACACTGAAGCTTTCTTT	CASSPTENTEAFF
TRBD1	TRBJ2-7	TRBV7-6	NA	TGTGCCAGCAGCTTTGCGGGACAGGGGGCGGAGGAGCAGTACTTC	CASSFAGQGAEEQYF
TRBD1	TRBJ1-2	TRBV9	NA	TGTGCCAGCAGCTTGACAGGGAGTAACTATGGCTACACCTTC	CASSLTGSNYGYTF
TRBD1	TRBJ1-2	TRBV11-2	NA	TGTGCCAGCAGCACAGTTCGCCGGGACAGGGGAGCCCCCTATGGCTACACCTTC	CASSTVRRDRGAPYGYTF
NA	TRBJ2-3	TRBV6-4	NA	TGTGCCAGCAGATTAGCGCGAAACACAGATACGCAGTATTTT	CASRLARNTDTQYF